These 9 T cell receptor beta chains were all obtained from the same sample, sequenced in a study of blood T cell repertoires in COVID-19. Repertoires were generated with immunoSEQ multiplex PCR, while TCRdb's copy carries only in-frame clones and drops some. In the table there are 150,000 to 200,000 clones, about 93% of which are singletons. The specimen sequenced was peripheral blood. The source of these receptors is a man aged 45-65 years with acute or convalescent COVID-19.

The CDR3 loop reads CASSPRGLAGGNYNEQFF. The CDR3 nucleotides are TGCGCCAGCAGCCCCCGTGGACTAGCGGGAGGTAATTACAATGAGCAGTTCTTC. The V gene is TRBV4-1, the J gene TRBJ2-1; TRBD2 matches at 14 bases. This CDR3 contains 18 residues. Germline V gene lookup returns CDR1 MGHRA and CDR2 YSYEKL. The ends lost 4 bases at V and 4 bases at J; junction bases unmatched: 9.

The chain combines TRBV4-1 with TRBJ1-1; no definite D call. Germline V CDR1 and CDR2: MGHRA, YSYEKL. Trimming took 4 bases from V and 2 from J, leaving 14 bases between them. The CDR3 is 15 residues long. CDR3 sequence reads: CASSPLTPGNTEAFF. CDR3 nucleotides: TGCGCCAGCAGCCCCTTGACCCCAGGTAACACTGAAGCTTTCTTT.

The rearrangement links TRBV9 to TRBJ2-7; TRBD1 is a possible D gene (7 bases). There are 15 residues in the CDR3. CDR1 SGDLS and CDR2 YYNGEE come from the germline V gene. V was clipped by 7 bases and J by 1 base, with 18 bases between them. DNA for the CDR3: TGTGCCAGCCATTGGGATCAGGGGGGTTCCTACGAGCAGTACTTC. Translating it yields CASHWDQGGSYEQYF. Full variable domain (outside the CDR3, taken from reference TRBV9 and TRBJ2-7): DSGVTQTPKHLITATGQRVTLRCSPRSGDLSVYWYQQSLDQGLQFLIQYYNGEERAKGNILERFSAQQFPDLHSELNLSSLELGDSALYFCASHWDQGGSYEQYFGPGTRLTVT.

This chain joins TRBV7-9 and TRBJ2-1, with TRBD2 identical over 7 bases. V shed 5 bases, J shed 1 base, and the junction held 5 bases outside the gene matches. The germline gives CDR1 SEHNR, CDR2 FQNEAQ (reference sequence). The CDR3 totals 15 residues. CDR3 region: CASSPTSVSYNEQFF. Here the CDR3 DNA reads TGTGCCAGCAGCCCTACTAGCGTATCCTACAATGAGCAGTTCTTC.

The chain recombines TRBV5-6 with TRBJ2-3; maybe TRBD2 (5 bases). The germline V gene has CDR1 SGHDT and CDR2 YYEEEE. The CDR3 is 15 residues long. V gave up 4 bases and J gave up 2 bases, with 14 bases separating them. CDR3 nucleotide sequence: TGTGCCAGCAGCCCCACGAGAGGGCACACAGATACGCAGTATTTT. Translating gives CASSPTRGHTDTQYF.

This chain uses TRBV25-1 with TRBJ1-2, with D unclear. Germline loops: CDR1 MGHDK, CDR2 SYGVNS. V dropped 4 bases and J dropped 4 bases, with 7 bases sitting between them. The CDR3 has 12 residues. The CDR3 loop reads CASSAWAYGYTF. Written as DNA, the CDR3 is TGTGCCAGCAGTGCCTGGGCCTATGGCTACACCTTC.

The chain combines TRBV5-4 with TRBJ2-7; a weak D match, TRBD2 (5 bases). This CDR3 region has 16 residues. Germline CDR1 is SGHNT and CDR2 is YYREEE (reference sequence). V shed 4 bases and J shed 0 bases, with 17 bases lying between them. CDR3 nucleotides: TGTGCCAGCAGCCCCGGAGGTACTTTGAGCTCCTACGAGCAGTACTTC. This codes for CASSPGGTLSSYEQYF.

In nucleotides, the CDR3 is TGCGCCAGCAGCCAGGACAGGGGCGAGTGGAACACTGAAGCTTTCTTT. Its translation is CASSQDRGEWNTEAFF. This chain joins TRBV5-1 and TRBJ1-1; TRBD1 matches 9 bases. Per the germline V gene, CDR1 is SGHRS and CDR2 is YFSETQ. Unmatched junction bases numbered 8, after V lost 4 bases and J lost 1 base. The CDR3 totals 16 residues.

The gene calls are TRBV7-2 and TRBJ2-1; D is undetermined. V was shortened by 6 bases and J by 4 bases, with 13 bases between the two germline ends. The CDR3 is 14 residues long. In germline, CDR1 is SGHTA, CDR2 FQGNSA. CDR3 sequence reads: CASRFANSYNEQFF. The CDR3 DNA follows: TGTGCCAGCAGGTTTGCGAACTCATACAATGAGCAGTTCTTC. The entire variable domain, with the rest obtained from reference TRBV7-2 and TRBJ2-1, is as follows: GAGVSQSPSNKVTEKGKDVELRCDPISGHTALYWYRQSLGQGLEFLIYFQGNSAPDKSGLPSDRFSAERTGGSVSTLTIQRTQQEDSAVYLCASRFANSYNEQFFGPGTRLTVL.